This is a list of T cell receptor beta chains from one sample in a study of beta chain features in type 1 diabetes. Clones were sequenced by immunoSEQ multiplex PCR, and TCRdb holds only the in-frame ones, with some missing. This table has around 250,000 clones, around 15% appearing once. The material sequenced was naive CD4+ T cells from blood. The source is a man under 40 with type 1 diabetes. The CDR3 runs from the conserved cysteine through the conserved F or W. The D gene is left open where the match is weak. Size tells how often a clone was seen (once, few, many) or the class of an expanded clone, and some rows leave it out.

d_gene,v_gene,j_gene,abundance,CDR3nt,CDR3aa
-,TRBV28,TRBJ1-2,-,TGTGCCAGCAGTTTAGATGGAGTGGGGCTGGGTGGCTACACCTTC,CASSLDGVGLGGYTF
TRBD1,TRBV6-5,TRBJ1-4,-,TGTGCCAGCAGTTACCTGGGACAGTACGAAAAACTGTTTTTT,CASSYLGQYEKLFF
TRBD1,TRBV11-2,TRBJ2-7,-,TGTGCCAGCAGCCCTCCGGGACAGTCCTACGAGCAGTACTTC,CASSPPGQSYEQYF
-,TRBV19,TRBJ2-7,few,TGTGCCAGTAGTATTCGGAGGGAGAGCGAGCAGTACTTC,CASSIRRESEQYF
-,TRBV2,TRBJ1-5,few,TGTGCCAGCAACGAACAGGGCTTTGAGAATCAGCCCCAGCATTTT,CASNEQGFENQPQHF
TRBD1,TRBV5-1,TRBJ2-2,-,TGCGCCAGCAGCTCCCTTCGGACAGGCAACACCGGGGAGCTGTTTTTT,CASSSLRTGNTGELFF
-,TRBV7-2,TRBJ1-1,-,TGTGCCAGCAGACCGCAGGGGAACACTGAAGCTTTCTTT,CASRPQGNTEAFF
-,TRBV6-6,TRBJ1-4,few,TGTGCCAGCAGTTACCACTCCGGGGGAACGGGAGAAAAACTGTTTTTT,CASSYHSGGTGEKLFF
-,TRBV7-9,TRBJ2-1,few,TGTGCCAGCAGTGGAGAAGAGCAGTTCTTC,CASSGEEQFF
-,TRBV4-2,TRBJ1-1,few,TGTGCCAGCAGCCCCAACAGGGATCCGGAAGCTTTCTTT,CASSPNRDPEAFF
TRBD2,TRBV27,TRBJ2-5,-,TGTGCCAGCAGTTCGGTAGCGGGAGGGCCAGAGACCCAGTACTTC,CASSSVAGGPETQYF
TRBD1,TRBV7-9,TRBJ2-7,-,TGTGCCAGCAGCCCCGCGGGACAGGGTGGCGGCGAGCAGTACTTC,CASSPAGQGGGEQYF
-,TRBV30,TRBJ2-1,few,TGTGCCTGGAGGTCGCCGGGATTTTACCCCAATGAGCAGTTCTTC,CAWRSPGFYPNEQFF
-,TRBV9,TRBJ2-3,-,TGTGCCAGCAGCTCCGTCACAGATACGCAGTATTTT,CASSSVTDTQYF
TRBD2,TRBV5-1,TRBJ2-1,-,TGCGCCAGCACCCTGGGACTAGCGGGAAATGAGCAGTTCTTC,CASTLGLAGNEQFF
TRBD1,TRBV30,TRBJ2-3,few,TGTGCCTGGAGCCAGGACAGGGCAGATACGCAGTATTTT,CAWSQDRADTQYF
TRBD1,TRBV18,TRBJ1-2,-,TGTGCCAGCTCACTTGACAGGGGCGTATACTATGGCTACACCTTC,CASSLDRGVYYGYTF
-,TRBV5-4,TRBJ2-5,few,TGTGCCAGCAGCTTGCGGGCAGGGTCCGAGACCCAGTACTTC,CASSLRAGSETQYF
-,TRBV6-5,TRBJ2-3,-,TGTGCCAGCAGCCGTAGCATGGATACGCAGTATTTT,CASSRSMDTQYF
TRBD1,TRBV4-2,TRBJ1-2,few,TGTGCCAGCAGCCAAGATTCCCAGGGGGGCCTGGGAGGCTACACCTTC,CASSQDSQGGLGGYTF
TRBD2,TRBV28,TRBJ2-1,-,TGTGCCAGCGGGGTAGCGGGAGGATTCAATGAGCAGTTCTTC,CASGVAGGFNEQFF
-,TRBV9,TRBJ2-1,few,TGTGCCAGCAGCGTAGCTAGCAACAATGAGCAGTTCTTC,CASSVASNNEQFF
-,TRBV4-3,TRBJ1-2,-,TGCGCCAGCAGGCGCACAACAGGGAATCGCTATGGCTACACCTTC,CASRRTTGNRYGYTF
TRBD1,TRBV4-3,TRBJ2-1,-,TGCGCCAGCAGCCAGGAAATGAACAGGGGGCGAAATGAGCAGTTCTTC,CASSQEMNRGRNEQFF
TRBD2,TRBV19,TRBJ2-1,-,TGTGCCAGTAGGACTAGCGGGAGCGTCTTTCATGAGCAGTTCTTC,CASRTSGSVFHEQFF
-,TRBV7-9,TRBJ2-5,-,TGTGCCAGCAGCCTCGGGACACTGACGGGAGAGACCCAGTACTTC,CASSLGTLTGETQYF
TRBD2,TRBV5-1,TRBJ2-4,-,TGCGCCAGCAGCGGGGGACTAGCGGGAGACATTCAGTACTTC,CASSGGLAGDIQYF
-,TRBV7-2,TRBJ2-5,few,TGTGCCAGCTCGTTCGGGGGTGGGGAGACCCAGTACTTC,CASSFGGGETQYF
-,TRBV6-1,TRBJ1-5,-,TGTGCCAGCAGTGAAGCTGACAGATATCAGCCCCAGCATTTT,CASSEADRYQPQHF
-,TRBV7-2,TRBJ2-3,few,TGTGCCAGCAGCTCTAGGGGGATCACAGATACGCAGTATTTT,CASSSRGITDTQYF
TRBD1,TRBV30,TRBJ2-2,-,TGTGCCTCGGAGCCGTCAGGGGGTTGGGTCGGGGAGCTGTTTTTT,CASEPSGGWVGELFF
-,TRBV27,TRBJ2-7,few,TGTGCCAGCAGTTTCACAGGGTACTACGAGCAGTACTTC,CASSFTGYYEQYF
TRBD2,TRBV9,TRBJ2-3,-,TGTGCCAGCAGCGTCGGGACTAGCGGGAGGTTAATCACAGATACGCAGTATTTT,CASSVGTSGRLITDTQYF
-,TRBV29-1,TRBJ2-1,-,TGCAGCGTCCGCCCCTGGGGGCAAAGCAATGAGCAGTTCTTC,CSVRPWGQSNEQFF
TRBD1,TRBV28,TRBJ2-7,-,TGTGCCAGCATCGGACAGGTGTACTCCTACGAGCAGTACTTC,CASIGQVYSYEQYF
-,TRBV15,TRBJ2-3,few,TGTGCCACCAGCAGAGACAGGGTCGACTCGGATACGCAGTATTTT,CATSRDRVDSDTQYF
-,TRBV6-5,TRBJ1-2,few,TGTGCCAGCAGTGTTGCCCCGACAGCCACCCCGTACACCTTC,CASSVAPTATPYTF
TRBD2,TRBV4-2,TRBJ2-3,few,TGTGCCAGCAGCCGAACTTTCGGGAGGGCCGGAAGATGGGTGACAGATACGCAGTATTTT,CASSRTFGRAGRWVTDTQYF
TRBD1,TRBV7-8,TRBJ2-7,few,TGTGCCAGCAGCTTAGAGGGGACAGCTTACGAGCAGTACTTC,CASSLEGTAYEQYF
TRBD2,TRBV18,TRBJ2-1,-,TGTGCCAGCTCAGAGACTAGCGCGTCTTCGGATGAGCAGTTCTTC,CASSETSASSDEQFF
TRBD2,TRBV5-4,TRBJ2-1,few,TGTGCCAGCAGCTTACGACTAGCCACCTACAATGAGCAGTTCTTC,CASSLRLATYNEQFF
-,TRBV5-4,TRBJ1-2,few,TGTGCCAGCAGCTTGCAGGGAAGCGGCTACACCTTC,CASSLQGSGYTF
TRBD2,TRBV28,TRBJ2-2,few,TGTGCCAGCAGTTCTAGCGGGAGGGCGTTCGGGGAGCTGTTTTTT,CASSSSGRAFGELFF
TRBD2,TRBV27,TRBJ2-7,few,TGTGCCAGCAGTTTAGTTGGCGCGGGAGGTCTCTACGAGCAGTACTTC,CASSLVGAGGLYEQYF
TRBD1,TRBV27,TRBJ1-4,-,TGTGCCAGCAGTCGTAGGGGGCGCGATGAAAAACTGTTTTTT,CASSRRGRDEKLFF
-,TRBV19,TRBJ1-1,-,TGTGCCAGTAGCGCCGAAAGGACGAGGGCGTCTTTCTTT,CASSAERTRASFF
TRBD1,TRBV4-2,TRBJ1-2,few,TGTGCCAGCAGCCAAGGGCTACAGGGGAATGGCTACACCTTC,CASSQGLQGNGYTF
-,TRBV15,TRBJ2-3,-,TGTGCCACCAGCAAGGACAGCCAAGATACGCAGTATTTT,CATSKDSQDTQYF
TRBD1,TRBV27,TRBJ2-7,-,TGTGCCAGCAGGGAGACAGGGGGCCGGGGCTACGAGCAGTACTTC,CASRETGGRGYEQYF
TRBD2,TRBV5-4,TRBJ2-1,few,TGTGCCAGCGGACCGACTAGCGGATCCTACAATGAGCAGTTCTTC,CASGPTSGSYNEQFF
-,TRBV11-2,TRBJ2-5,-,TGTGCCAGCAGCTCCGACGGGGAAGAGACCCAGTACTTC,CASSSDGEETQYF
-,TRBV6-5,TRBJ2-7,-,TGTGCCAGCAGTTCCCAGCTAGTTCCCTACGAGCAGTACTTC,CASSSQLVPYEQYF
TRBD2,TRBV29-1,TRBJ2-1,-,TGCAGCGCCCTCTTACTAGCGCCCCGGGAGCAGTTCTTC,CSALLLAPREQFF
TRBD1,TRBV5-1,TRBJ1-1,-,TGCGCCAGCAGCACCGGGACAGGGAGCACTGAAGCTTTCTTT,CASSTGTGSTEAFF